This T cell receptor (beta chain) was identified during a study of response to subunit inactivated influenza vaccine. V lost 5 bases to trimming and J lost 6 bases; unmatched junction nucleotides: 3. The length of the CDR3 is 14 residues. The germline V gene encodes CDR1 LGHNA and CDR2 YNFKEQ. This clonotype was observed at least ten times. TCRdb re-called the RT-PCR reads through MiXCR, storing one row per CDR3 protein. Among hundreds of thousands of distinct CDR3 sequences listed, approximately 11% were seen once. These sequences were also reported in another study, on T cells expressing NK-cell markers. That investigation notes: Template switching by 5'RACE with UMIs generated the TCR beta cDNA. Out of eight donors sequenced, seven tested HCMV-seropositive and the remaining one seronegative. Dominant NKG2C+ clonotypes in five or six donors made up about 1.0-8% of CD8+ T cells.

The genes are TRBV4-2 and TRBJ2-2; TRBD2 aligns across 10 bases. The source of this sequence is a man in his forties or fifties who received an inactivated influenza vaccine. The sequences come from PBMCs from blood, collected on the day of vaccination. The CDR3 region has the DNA TGTGCCAGCAGCAGGAGCGGGAGGGCCGGGGAGCTGTTTTTT. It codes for CASSRSGRAGELFF.